This T cell receptor beta chain came from a study of T cells in Graves' hyperthyroidism and ophthalmopathy. Regarding the study as a whole: Among thyroid clonotypes expanded above 0.001, most also appeared in blood.

Amplified regions were TCR beta CDR3 sequences from RNA transcripts. First-round RT-PCR of the TCR CDR3 relied on the HTBI primer set. TCRdb re-called the multiplex PCR reads with MiXCR, one entry per CDR3 protein. The sample records roughly 500,000 distinct CDR3 sequences, 46% being singletons. This clonotype showed up just once. What it recognizes is unknown. Per germline, CDR1 SQVTM and CDR2 ANQGSEA. V lost 3 bases, J lost 5 bases, and 10 bases lay in between. The CDR3 is made up of 12 amino acids. J is TRBJ2-5 and V is TRBV29-1; D call uncertain. The receptor comes from an adult woman with Graves' disease, either hyperthyroidism or ophthalmopathy (not recorded which). Material: peripheral blood or thyroid tissue (not recorded which). The CDR3 sequence: CSVDFGPETQYF. The CDR3 DNA sequence: TGCAGCGTTGATTTCGGACCGGAGACCCAGTACTTC.